This T cell receptor beta chain was recovered during a study of blood T cells in healthy people across ages (dated by TCRdb to 2015 to 2017). Background for the entire study: In model experiments, template switching captured roughly one uniquely barcoded TCR beta cDNA molecule for every two T cells. The donors were split into four age groups: young (average 16 years), middle-aged (roughly 39), aged (62) and long-lived (about 74). Using deep sequencing normalized with unique cDNA molecular identifiers, the study measured how TCR beta repertoire diversity changes with age. Donors of different ages were randomly distributed across sequencing lanes to avoid experimental bias. Two additional independent replicas of 1 million unique cDNA reads from the same blood draw were analyzed for two donors (one aged 18 to 30 and one aged 80 or older).

The donors were some 39 Caucasian individuals from Russia, aged roughly 6 to 90 years, who were systemically healthy. Ten milliliters of peripheral blood were drawn from each donor into EDTA-treated Vacutainer tubes. Ficoll-Paque density-gradient centrifugation was used to isolate PBMCs, with at least 6.5 million obtained per sample. Trizol reagent was used to extract total RNA from the PBMCs, yielding at least 6 micrograms per sample. For every donor, an aliquot of PBMCs went through flow cytometry to measure the percentages of naive CD45RAhigh/CD27high T cells. Results and caveats for the whole study, not just this receptor: The CMV infection status of donors was not known, potentially confounding age-related changes in expanded clonotypes. Compared with the aged group, more naive CD4+ T cells, fewer expanded clones and increased TCR diversity were shown by the long-lived group, suggesting age selection. As age increased, observed TCR beta diversity per million T cells dropped in a roughly linear way, and a significant reduction was already evident by age 40. Bulk unsorted PBMC profiling prevented conclusive comparison of naive and antigen-experienced compartments. Estimates of total diversity from one million sequenced T cells were regarded as lower bounds and underestimates. A strong correlation was found between observed TCR beta diversity and the percentage of naive T cells measured by flow cytometry.

Ends trimmed: V by 0 bases, J by 2 bases; bases unmatched to a gene: 15. The CDR3 has 20 amino acids, counting the end cysteine and phenylalanine. Left in the record is the CDR3 DNA by itself, 60 bases read in frame from the first base. The library was produced with 5' RACE. Reads for this sample came from an Illumina HiSeq 2500. A second PCR of about 7 to 12 cycles was performed with a sample-barcoded 5' primer and a J-beta primer mix. A unique molecular identifier was introduced onto each TCR beta cDNA molecule by a template-switch 5' adaptor carrying 12 random nucleotides. At least 3 million CDR3-containing paired-end reads were obtained from each sample. The Mint cDNA synthesis kit, primed by a TRBC-specific oligonucleotide, was used to synthesize first-strand cDNA from all RNA. Following uracil-DNA glycosylase treatment, all cDNA underwent a first 18-cycle PCR with the universal primers M1SS and BC2_uni_R. Per the authors' processing: Normalization of each sample was performed by random selection of 1 million high-quality reads, each carrying a distinct molecular identifier. Reads sharing molecular identifiers were discarded rather than binned into consensus sequences. MiTCR, run with a Q25 quality threshold and the strictest error-elimination algorithm, handled CDR3 identification, clonotype clustering and error correction. A nonparametric unseen species model using Euler transformation provided a lower-bound estimate of total TCR beta diversity. Using fastp at Q25 and MiXCR, TCRdb reprocessed the public reads and kept productive beta chains. Each record represents a unique CDR3 protein, reported with the most common genes and DNA among its rows. TCRdb, not the original authors, processed these V and J calls. Counted in this sample were some 1.6 million distinct CDR3 sequences; 30% to 40% of them appeared once. The ten top clones hold 10% to 12% of the sample.

This clonotype has only a few counts. Its binding antigen is unknown. Base qualities are not at hand, and no much larger clone is one base apart. The chain couples TRBV12-3 or TRBV12-4 to TRBJ2-1; a stretch of 8 junction bases matches TRBD2. This TCR was sampled from a woman aged 30 to 39 in good health. Sequenced material: blood. The CDR3 reads CASSLAGALRLAKAYNEQFF. The nucleotide sequence is given as TGTGCCAGCAGTTTAGCGGGCGCCCTAAGACTAGCGAAGGCCTACAATGAGCAGTTCTTC.